A few counts support the clone carrying this TCR beta chain. Germline values: CDR1 KGHSH, CDR2 LQKENI. The CDR3 has 14 amino acids. The ends were cut back, 0 bases at V and 7 bases at J, with 10 bases in the middle. As handled by the study authors: From reference gene primer amplification, estimates of nucleated cell counts were derived. This table comes from immunoSEQ multiplex PCR, and its TCRdb copy is limited to in-frame clones, with some not included. D and trimming were read from the DNA, whereas the V and J calls and clone size are those reported in that table. This sample has roughly 50,000 clones, with roughly four fifths found just once. The data stem from a study of blood T cell repertoires in COVID-19. The wider study: Sites in the United States, Italy and Spain provided acute and convalescent COVID-19 samples. From T cells, B-cell-depleted T cells, or PBMCs came the material, which was cDNA or gDNA.

Sequenced: peripheral blood. The gene calls are TRBV18 and TRBJ2-1, with TRBD2 as a possible D gene (6 bases). This TCR was sampled from a woman aged 60 to 75 with acute or convalescent COVID-19. As DNA, the CDR3 is TGTGCCAGCTCACCACCGGAGGGCCGGAATGAGCAGTTCTTC. Its protein is CASSPPEGRNEQFF.